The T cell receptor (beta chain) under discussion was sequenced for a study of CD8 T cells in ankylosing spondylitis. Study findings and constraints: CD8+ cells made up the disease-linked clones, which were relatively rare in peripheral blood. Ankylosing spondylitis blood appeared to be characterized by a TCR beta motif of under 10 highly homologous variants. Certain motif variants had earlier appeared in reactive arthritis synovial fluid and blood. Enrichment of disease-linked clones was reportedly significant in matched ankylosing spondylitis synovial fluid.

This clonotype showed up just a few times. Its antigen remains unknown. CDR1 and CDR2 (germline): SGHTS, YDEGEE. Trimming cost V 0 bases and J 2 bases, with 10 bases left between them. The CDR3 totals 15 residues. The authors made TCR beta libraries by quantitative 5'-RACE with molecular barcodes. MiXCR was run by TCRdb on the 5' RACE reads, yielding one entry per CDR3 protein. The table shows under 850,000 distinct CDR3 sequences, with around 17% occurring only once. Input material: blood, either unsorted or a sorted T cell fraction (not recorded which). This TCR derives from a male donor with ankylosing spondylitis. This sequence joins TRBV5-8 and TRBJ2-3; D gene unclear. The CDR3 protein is CASSLGYIFTDTQYF. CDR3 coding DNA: TGTGCCAGCAGCTTGGGTTATATATTCACAGATACGCAGTATTTT.